Below, 28 T cell receptor beta chains from the same sample are listed, as sequenced in a study of T-cell reconstitution after alpha-beta-depleted transplantation in children. Unique molecular identifiers were incorporated during preparation of the TCRbeta library. TCRdb used MiXCR to reprocess the PCR reads, holding one entry per CDR3 protein. The profile shows approximately 70,000 distinct CDR3 sequences, 4.9% of them singletons. Sequenced here: PBMCs, mostly from graft donor cells, sampled 180 days after TCRalphabeta/CD19-depleted stem cell transplant. Receptors were obtained from a boy less than two years old who had a stem cell transplant for acute myeloid leukemia, so the T cells may come from the graft donor.

This clonotype was counted at least ten times. This chain joins TRBV19 and TRBJ1-1; D is unclear. The CDR3 extends over 15 amino acids. V was cut by 3 bases and J by 5 bases, with 16 bases left in between. Germline CDR1 and CDR2: LNHDA and SQIVND (reference sequence). The CDR3 reads CASSIGTNPITEAFF. Here the CDR3 DNA reads TGTGCCAGTAGTATCGGTACCAACCCCATAACTGAAGCTTTCTTT. The entire variable domain, with the rest obtained from reference TRBV19 and TRBJ1-1, is as follows: DGGITQSPKYLFRKEGQNVTLSCEQNLNHDAMYWYRQDPGQGLRLIYYSQIVNDFQKGDIAEGYSVSREKKESFPLTVTSAQKNPTAFYLCASSIGTNPITEAFFGQGTRLTVV.

The sample holds many counts of this clonotype. V is TRBV5-1 and J is TRBJ2-5; TRBD1 matches at 8 bases. Germline V gene lookup returns CDR1 SGHRS and CDR2 YFSETQ. The CDR3 consists of 15 residues. Losses at the gene ends were 4 bases for V and 5 bases for J; bases not matched to a gene: 10. CDR3 residues: CASSPDTGGDETQYF. The CDR3 nucleotides read TGCGCCAGCAGCCCTGATACAGGGGGTGACGAGACCCAGTACTTC.

This clonotype was recorded at least ten times. The chain carries TRBV7-2 and TRBJ2-7; no clear D. Trimming took 1 base from V and 0 from J, leaving 10 bases between them. Germline CDR1 reads SGHTA; CDR2 reads FQGNSA. The CDR3 covers 15 residues. The CDR3 is CASSLGPGNSYEQYV. The CDR3 nucleotides read TGTGCCAGCAGCTTAGGTCCTGGCAACTCCTACGAGCAGTACGTC.

This clonotype was seen a few times. This rearrangement joins TRBV12-3 or TRBV12-4 to TRBJ2-6; TRBD1 matches 10 bases. The J segment lost 4 bases and the V segment lost 7 bases, leaving 10 bases of the junction unmatched. The CDR3 is 17 residues long. CDR3 sequence: CASTTGTGAPGANVLTF. The CDR3 region has the DNA TGTGCCAGCACCACCGGGACAGGGGCCCCCGGGGCCAACGTCCTGACTTTC.

This clonotype has at least ten counts. V usage is TRBV27 and J usage is TRBJ2-1; 9 bases map to TRBD2. With V trimmed by 0 bases and J by 4 bases, 10 bases remained unmatched. The CDR3 has 18 residues. CDR1 and CDR2 from the germline V gene are MNHEY and SMNVEV (reference sequence). CDR3 protein: CASSLSASGDSFYNEQFF. Written as DNA, the CDR3 is TGTGCCAGCAGTTTATCAGCTAGCGGGGATTCTTTTTACAATGAGCAGTTCTTC.

At least ten counts were recorded for this clonotype. The V call is TRBV18, the J call TRBJ2-5; possibly TRBD2 for D (5 bases). The germline V and J ends were trimmed by 0 bases and 2 bases, with 10 bases remaining between them. The CDR3 has 15 residues. Germline CDR1 and CDR2: KGHSH and LQKENI. CDR3 sequence reads: CASSPPEPGQETQYF. The CDR3 DNA sequence: TGTGCCAGCTCACCACCGGAACCGGGACAAGAGACCCAGTACTTC.

This clonotype showed up just a few times. The chain combines TRBV18 with TRBJ2-6; 7 bases map to TRBD1. V lost 1 base to trimming and J lost 7 bases; unmatched junction nucleotides: 4. Germline V gene sequence: CDR1 KGHSH, CDR2 LQKENI. The CDR3 consists of 15 residues. The CDR3 reads CASSPRSGGANVLTF. The CDR3 region has the DNA TGTGCCAGCTCACCACGGTCAGGGGGAGCCAACGTCCTGACTTTC.

This clonotype has ten or more counts. V usage is TRBV7-2 and J usage is TRBJ2-2; D is possibly TRBD1 (5 bases). Germline CDR1 is SGHTA and CDR2 is FQGNSA. Trimming stripped 1 base from V and 1 base from J, with 7 bases between. This CDR3 region has 15 residues. Written as DNA, the CDR3 is TGTGCCAGCAGCTTAGGGCAGGGGAACACCGGGGAGCTGTTTTTT. This encodes CASSLGQGNTGELFF.

This clonotype came up many times. The CDR3 DNA follows: TGTGCCAGCAGTTACTCGAGAGGGATTGGCTACACCTTC. Translated, it gives CASSYSRGIGYTF. This chain joins TRBV6-5 and TRBJ1-2; D is unclear. Trimming removed 0 bases at V and 7 bases at J, with 9 bases between. The CDR3 has 13 residues. CDR1 is MNHEY and CDR2 is SVGAGI in the germline V gene.

This clonotype was detected ten times or more. CDR3 residues: CATSMLGPLRGGELFF. The CDR3 DNA is TGTGCCACCAGCATGCTGGGACCCCTGCGGGGAGGGGAGCTGTTTTTT. V usage is TRBV15 and J usage is TRBJ2-2; the D gene is possibly TRBD2 (6 bases). Trimming pared 4 bases from V and 8 bases from J, leaving 20 bases between. The germline gives CDR1 LNHNV, CDR2 YYDKDF (reference sequence). The CDR3 is 16 amino acids. Full variable domain (outside the CDR3, taken from reference TRBV15 and TRBJ2-2): DAMVIQNPRYQVTQFGKPVTLSCSQTLNHNVMYWYQQKSSQAPKLLFHYYDKDFNNEADTPDNFQSRRPNTSFCFLDIRSPGLGDTAMYLCATSMLGPLRGGELFFGEGSRLTVL.

The sample holds many counts of this clonotype. V usage is TRBV5-1 and J usage is TRBJ2-5; 7 bases line up with TRBD1. CDR1 is SGHRS and CDR2 is YFSETQ in the germline V gene. Germline trimming cut 4 bases from V and 1 base from J; bases unmatched to any gene: 4. This CDR3 comprises 14 residues. The CDR3 region has the DNA TGCGCCAGCAGCACGTGGGACAGCCAAGAGACCCAGTACTTC. Translated, it gives CASSTWDSQETQYF.

This clonotype was observed at least ten times. This chain uses TRBV24-1 with TRBJ2-1; weak D call: TRBD2 (6 bases). There are 16 residues in the CDR3. From germline, CDR1 is KGHDR and CDR2 SFDVKD. V lost 7 bases and J lost 0, with 15 bases in between. CDR3 sequence (DNA): TGTGCCACCAGCCCACTCGACGGGAGCTCCTACAATGAGCAGTTCTTC. As protein: CATSPLDGSSYNEQFF.

The sample holds many counts of this clonotype. V and J are TRBV5-5 and TRBJ1-1; 8 nucleotides line up with TRBD1. Per germline, CDR1 SGHKS and CDR2 YYEKEE (reference sequence). The CDR3 extends over 13 amino acids. The V segment lost 5 bases and the J segment 3 bases; nucleotides outside the gene matches: 3. CDR3 region: CASRLQGDTEAFF. DNA of the CDR3: TGTGCCAGCAGATTACAGGGGGACACTGAAGCTTTCTTT.

This clonotype was counted many times. This chain connects TRBV20-1 to TRBJ2-1; 9 bases are a match to TRBD1. The CDR3 has 14 amino acids. J was trimmed by 6 bases and V by 5 bases; bases with no gene match: 8. Germline V gives CDR1 DFQATT, CDR2 SNEGSKA (reference sequence). CDR3 sequence (DNA): TGCAGTGCTCGGCGGGGACAGGGCTTCAATGAGCAGTTCTTC. This sequence encodes CSARRGQGFNEQFF.

This clonotype was observed at least ten times. The genes are TRBV7-2 and TRBJ2-7, with D unclear. V dropped 5 bases and J dropped 6 bases, with 11 bases sitting between them. CDR3 size: 12 residues. Germline-derived CDR1 and CDR2 are SGHTA and FQGNSA. The CDR3: CASSRLLGEQYF. DNA for the CDR3: TGTGCCAGCAGCCGACTCCTCGGCGAGCAGTACTTC. The variable domain in full, with the rest retrieved from reference TRBV7-2 and TRBJ2-7, is GAGVSQSPSNKVTEKGKDVELRCDPISGHTALYWYRQSLGQGLEFLIYFQGNSAPDKSGLPSDRFSAERTGGSVSTLTIQRTQQEDSAVYLCASSRLLGEQYFGPGTRLTVT.

Ten or more counts support this clonotype. This chain links TRBV5-1 with TRBJ2-7, with a weak D call TRBD2 (5 bases). V was cut by 0 bases and J by 2 bases, with 18 bases left in between. CDR1 SGHRS and CDR2 YFSETQ come from the germline V gene. The CDR3 runs 17 residues. As DNA, the CDR3 is TGCGCCAGCAGCTTGGCCAGTAGAGGGTGGTTCCCCTACGAGCAGTACGTC. This gives the protein CASSLASRGWFPYEQYV.

This clonotype was observed many times. The chain is built from TRBV9 and TRBJ2-1; D remains ambiguous. The V end was cut by 1 base, the J end by 8 bases, with 22 bases between. The CDR3 has 17 amino acids. CDR1 and CDR2 from the germline V gene are SGDLS and YYNGEE. The CDR3 protein is CASSVTPRSLRPDEQFF. Here the CDR3 DNA reads TGTGCCAGCAGCGTAACCCCCCGATCCCTAAGACCCGATGAGCAGTTCTTC. The entire variable domain, with the rest obtained from reference TRBV9 and TRBJ2-1, is as follows: DSGVTQTPKHLITATGQRVTLRCSPRSGDLSVYWYQQSLDQGLQFLIQYYNGEERAKGNILERFSAQQFPDLHSELNLSSLELGDSALYFCASSVTPRSLRPDEQFFGPGTRLTVL.

This clonotype appeared many times. This chain links TRBV20-1 with TRBJ2-2, with D uncertain. This CDR3 is 14 amino acids long. In germline, CDR1 is DFQATT, CDR2 SNEGSKA (reference sequence). V was trimmed by 3 bases and J by 2 bases, leaving 10 bases between them. CDR3: CSARPRLNTGELFF. The CDR3 bases are TGCAGTGCTAGGCCCAGACTTAACACCGGGGAGCTGTTTTTT.

This clonotype was detected ten times or more. The rearrangement links TRBV29-1 to TRBJ2-7; possible D gene TRBD1, 6 bases. V was trimmed by 4 bases and J by 6 bases, leaving 19 bases between them. This CDR3 spans 14 amino acids. Germline loops: CDR1 SQVTM, CDR2 ANQGSEA. The CDR3 coding sequence is TGCAGCGTTGTTCTTGGTAACAGGGCACGCGAGCAGTACTTC. Protein product: CSVVLGNRAREQYF.

Many counts were recorded for this clonotype. This chain links TRBV10-3 with TRBJ1-5, with 9 bases fitting TRBD1. The CDR3 is made up of 14 amino acids. CDR1 ENHRY and CDR2 SYGVKD come from the germline V gene. The V and J ends lost 8 bases and 4 bases, in that order; junction bases with no gene match: 6. The CDR3 reads CAIGTGTGNQPQHF. DNA of the CDR3: TGTGCCATCGGAACCGGGACAGGGAATCAGCCCCAGCATTTT.

At least ten counts were recorded for this clonotype. The chain combines TRBV5-1 with TRBJ2-1; D possibly corresponds to TRBD1 (6 bases). V lost 4 bases and J lost 7, with 21 bases in between. The germline CDR1 and CDR2 sequences are SGHRS and YFSETQ. The CDR3 is 16 amino acids. The CDR3 DNA reads TGCGCCAGCAGCCCTCCGCGCTTCCCTACAGGGAATGAGCAGTTCTTC. Residues: CASSPPRFPTGNEQFF.

This clonotype was seen ten or more times. V gene TRBV12-3 or TRBV12-4 combines with J gene TRBJ2-3; D ambiguous. V lost 3 bases and J 1 base, leaving 5 bases between the germline ends. CDR3 size: 13 residues. The CDR3 bases are TGTGCCAGCAGTTTTTCAGGCACAGATACGCAGTATTTT. Translating gives CASSFSGTDTQYF.

This clonotype was seen repeatedly, ten times or more. The chain carries TRBV20-1 and TRBJ1-4; D uncertain. V lost 6 bases to trimming and J lost 2 bases, with 10 bases between them. In germline, CDR1 is DFQATT, CDR2 SNEGSKA (reference sequence). The CDR3 runs to 13 residues. CDR3 in amino acids: CSASVRTNEKLFF. In DNA, the CDR3 is TGCAGTGCCTCCGTAAGGACTAATGAAAAACTGTTTTTT.

This clonotype was detected ten times or more. The V call is TRBV12-3 or TRBV12-4, the J call TRBJ1-1; 7 bases agree with TRBD1. The junction had 14 bases not matched to a gene; V was cut back by 3 bases and J by 1 base. The CDR3 consists of 18 residues. The CDR3 spells CASSFYRGLIIGNTEAFF. The CDR3 coding sequence is TGTGCCAGCAGTTTTTATAGGGGGCTTATAATAGGGAACACTGAAGCTTTCTTT.

This clonotype came up many times. The chain carries TRBV4-3 and TRBJ1-5; D gene uncertain. The germline V gene has CDR1 LGHNA and CDR2 YSLEER. V lost 4 bases to trimming and J lost 0 bases, with 19 bases between them. The CDR3 has 18 residues. The CDR3 nucleotides read TGCGCCAGCAGCCCGCCCTGGGCAGGTCCACCTAGCAATCAGCCCCAGCATTTT. It translates to CASSPPWAGPPSNQPQHF.

This clonotype appeared many times. The chain is built from TRBV3-1 and TRBJ2-1; D ambiguous. V was cut by 0 bases and J by 1 base, with 13 bases left in between. The V gene's germline CDR1 is LGHDT and CDR2 YNNKEL (reference sequence). CDR3 length: 17 residues. The CDR3 nucleotides are TGTGCCAGCAGCCAAGAAGGCGCGCCCCCTTCCTACAATGAGCAGTTCTTC. It encodes CASSQEGAPPSYNEQFF.

This clonotype was seen ten or more times. The rearrangement joins TRBV7-9 to TRBJ2-7; 11 bases map to TRBD1. This CDR3 has 15 amino acids. J lost 6 bases, V lost 1 base, and 5 bases had no gene match. The germline CDR1 and CDR2 sequences are SEHNR and FQNEAQ (reference sequence). CDR3 region: CASSLEEDRGLEQYV. The CDR3 bases are TGTGCCAGCAGCTTAGAGGAGGACAGGGGGCTCGAGCAGTACGTC.

This clonotype was found many times. The chain links TRBV25-1 to TRBJ2-2, with 10 bases aligning to TRBD1. CDR1 and CDR2 (germline): MGHDK, SYGVNS. Germline trimming cut 6 bases from V and 4 bases from J; bases unmatched to any gene: 5. The CDR3 extends over 15 amino acids. This CDR3 reads CASSRTGGITGELFF. The CDR3, as DNA: TGTGCCAGCAGCCGGACAGGGGGAATCACCGGGGAGCTGTTTTTT.